This T cell receptor (beta chain) was sequenced during a study of T cell responses to AZD1222 COVID-19 vaccine. Libraries were prepared by immunoSEQ multiplex PCR; TCRdb keeps only in-frame clonotypes and omits some of them. The table records around 120,000 clones, 88% of them present only once. Germline V gene sequence: CDR1 SGDLS, CDR2 YYNGEE. The ends were cut back, 0 bases at V and 2 bases at J, with 14 bases in the middle. The CDR3 totals 17 residues. This specimen was peripheral blood, taken on day 0 of AZD1222 vaccination. The chain couples TRBV9 to TRBJ1-4; D may be TRBD1 (6 bases). The receptor was derived from an adult in good health. CDR3 sequence: CASSVEKQGWTNEKLFF. The DNA for the CDR3 is TGTGCCAGCAGCGTAGAAAAACAGGGATGGACTAATGAAAAACTGTTTTTT.